These 28 T cell receptor beta chains were all obtained from the same sample, sequenced in a study of blood T cells in healthy people across ages. A J-beta primer mix and a sample-barcoded 5' primer were used in a second PCR of roughly 6 to 12 cycles. One entry per CDR3 protein results from TCRdb running MiXCR on the 5' RACE reads. The sample carries 550,000 to 650,000 distinct CDR3 sequences, about 28% recorded once. Separately, the same data were catalogued under a study of T cells of mothers and their children.

The sample was blood. Source of these receptors: a boy aged 2-15 years in good health.

This chain connects TRBV11-1 to TRBJ2-1, with 16 bases matching TRBD2. Looked up from germline, CDR1 is SGHAT and CDR2 is FQDESV (reference sequence). Trimming at V came to 5 bases and at J to 0 bases, leaving 7 bases not matched to a gene. This CDR3 contains 19 residues. Written as DNA, the CDR3 is TGTGCCAGCAGCAGACCGGGACTAGCGGGGGGGGGCTCCTACAATGAGCAGTTCTTC. It translates to CASSRPGLAGGGSYNEQFF. Together with reference TRBV11-1 and TRBJ2-1, the CDR3 gives the full variable domain: EAEVAQSPRYKITEKSQAVAFWCDPISGHATLYWYRQILGQGPELLVQFQDESVVDDSQLPKDRFSAERLKGVDSTLKIQPAELGDSAMYLCASSRPGLAGGGSYNEQFFGPGTRLTVL.

The rearrangement uses TRBV6-1 and TRBJ2-5, with a weak D call TRBD2 (5 bases). With 4 bases removed from V and 5 bases from J, the gap between germline ends came to 11 bases. The CDR3 covers 13 residues. CDR1 is MNHNS and CDR2 is SASEGT in the germline V gene. The CDR3 here is CASSGRPGETQYF. The CDR3 coding sequence is TGTGCCAGCAGTGGACGACCGGGGGAGACCCAGTACTTC.

The J gene is TRBJ2-1, the V gene TRBV7-8, with 10 positions matching TRBD1. CDR1 and CDR2 (germline): SGHVS, FQNEAQ. CDR3 length: 14 amino acids. Losses at the gene ends were 0 bases for V and 14 bases for J; bases not matched to a gene: 7. CDR3 nucleotides: TGTGCCAGCAGCTTAGCGCGGAGAGGGACAGGGGAGTTCTTC. It translates to CASSLARRGTGEFF.

For the CDR3, the DNA is TGTGCCAGCAGTGAAGCATTGCTCTCTGGGGCCAACGTCCTGACTTTC. It specifies CASSEALLSGANVLTF. The rearrangement links TRBV6-1 to TRBJ2-6; D remains unclear. The CDR3 has 16 residues. Germline-derived CDR1 and CDR2 are MNHNS and SASEGT. Trimming cost V 0 bases and J 0 bases, with 6 bases left between them.

This chain connects TRBV6-2 or TRBV6-3 to TRBJ2-5; 7 bases fit TRBD2. V gave up 8 bases and J gave up 6 bases; unmatched junction bases: 9. Germline V gene data show CDR1 as MNHEY and CDR2 as SVGEGT. The CDR3 runs 13 residues. CDR3 loop: CASLGLQQKTQYF. The CDR3 region has the DNA TGTGCCAGCCTGGGACTACAACAAAAGACCCAGTACTTC.

The J gene is TRBJ2-6, the V gene TRBV28; D is unclear. The CDR3 contains 15 residues. Germline V lookup: CDR1 MDHEN, CDR2 SYDVKM. Trimming cost V 2 bases and J 0 bases, with 5 bases left between them. This CDR3 is CASSLKGSGANVLTF. CDR3 nucleotides: TGTGCCAGCAGTTTAAAGGGCTCTGGGGCCAACGTCCTGACTTTC.

This sequence joins TRBV18 and TRBJ2-1, with D possibly matching TRBD2 (6 bases). This CDR3 is built from 17 residues. The ends were cut back, 1 base at V and 0 bases at J, with 13 bases in the middle. CDR1 and CDR2 from the germline V gene are KGHSH and LQKENI. CDR3 region: CASSPRFAGSSYNEQFF. The CDR3 coding sequence is TGTGCCAGCTCACCACGGTTTGCGGGGAGCTCCTACAATGAGCAGTTCTTC. The complete variable domain, with remaining parts taken from reference TRBV18 and TRBJ2-1, reads NAGVMQNPRHLVRRRGQEARLRCSPMKGHSHVYWYRQLPEEGLKFMVYLQKENIIDESGMPKERFSAEFPKEGPSILRIQQVVRGDSAAYFCASSPRFAGSSYNEQFFGPGTRLTVL.

The chain combines TRBV29-1 with TRBJ2-3; 9 nucleotides match TRBD2. This CDR3 region has 13 residues. Unmatched junction bases numbered 3, after V lost 4 bases and J lost 4 bases. Germline CDR1 and CDR2: SQVTM and ANQGSEA. The CDR3, as DNA: TGCAGCGTTGTTAGCGGGAGCGCAGATACGCAGTATTTT. Encoded protein: CSVVSGSADTQYF.

This clonotype has just a few counts. The V call is TRBV27, the J call TRBJ2-5, with D maybe TRBD1 (5 bases). CDR3 size: 17 residues. Trimming left V 1 base short and J 7 bases short, with 22 bases between. CDR1 is MNHEY, CDR2 SMNVEV, per germline (reference sequence). The CDR3: CASSLFTGRVPFGTQYF. The CDR3 DNA sequence: TGTGCCAGCAGTTTATTTACAGGACGGGTACCTTTCGGGACCCAGTACTTC.

The chain has TRBV15 and TRBJ2-7, with D unclear. Looked up from germline, CDR1 is LNHNV and CDR2 is YYDKDF (reference sequence). Deletions cut 2 bases from V and 2 bases from J, with 13 bases between. This CDR3 is built from 15 residues. The CDR3 sequence is CATSRSLGGPYEQYF. The CDR3 DNA is TGTGCCACCAGCAGATCCCTTGGCGGTCCCTACGAGCAGTACTTC.

Points on this clonotype: At one end, the junction sequence differs from germline, possibly due to a read error. The J gene is TRBJ2-1, the V gene TRBV7-2, with a possible D match to TRBD2 (6 bases). Germline V gene lookup returns CDR1 SGHTA and CDR2 FQGNSA. The CDR3 is 18 residues long. The CDR3 loop reads CAGSLKVSGRGSYNEQFF. The CDR3 DNA reads TGTGCCGGCAGCTTAAAGGTTAGCGGTAGAGGTTCCTACAATGAGCAGTTCTTC.

The CDR3 protein is CASSPRQNEQYF. DNA for the CDR3: TGTGCCAGCAGCCCTAGACAGAACGAGCAGTACTTC. The J gene is TRBJ2-7, the V gene TRBV3-1; D possibly corresponds to TRBD1 (5 bases). The V gene lost 4 bases and the J gene lost 5 bases, with 9 bases spanning the gap. Germline lookup yields CDR1 LGHDT and CDR2 YNNKEL (reference sequence). The CDR3 loop spans 12 amino acids.

This clonotype came up a few times. This chain links TRBV11-2 with TRBJ2-7; TRBD2 matches at 8 bases. The trim removed 3 bases at V and 2 bases at J, leaving 3 bases unmatched. CDR1 is SGHAT, CDR2 FQNNGV, per germline. The CDR3 is made up of 14 amino acids. In nucleotides, the CDR3 is TGTGCCAGCAGCTTCGCGGGAGGCCCCTACGAGCAGTACTTC. Protein sequence: CASSFAGGPYEQYF.

This chain connects TRBV9 to TRBJ2-5; D is possibly TRBD1 (6 bases). V lost 4 bases and J 5 bases, leaving 15 bases between the germline ends. In germline, CDR1 is SGDLS, CDR2 YYNGEE. The CDR3 runs to 14 residues. In DNA, the CDR3 is TGTGCCAGCAGCATACGAGGGGGTACGGAGACCCAGTACTTC. This encodes CASSIRGGTETQYF. The whole variable domain, remainder taken from reference TRBV9 and TRBJ2-5, is DSGVTQTPKHLITATGQRVTLRCSPRSGDLSVYWYQQSLDQGLQFLIQYYNGEERAKGNILERFSAQQFPDLHSELNLSSLELGDSALYFCASSIRGGTETQYFGPGTRLLVL.

The chain uses TRBV5-1 and TRBJ2-2, with unresolved D. This CDR3 spans 13 amino acids. Looked up from germline, CDR1 is SGHRS and CDR2 is YFSETQ. The V gene lost 3 bases and the J gene lost 3 bases, with 6 bases spanning the gap. CDR3 protein: CASSSDHTGELFF. DNA of the CDR3: TGCGCCAGCAGCTCCGACCACACCGGGGAGCTGTTTTTT.

V usage is TRBV6-5 and J usage is TRBJ2-2; D is unresolved. Germline assignment: CDR1 MNHEY and CDR2 SVGAGI. V shed 2 bases and J shed 6 bases, with 7 bases lying between them. CDR3 length equals 13 residues. The CDR3 bases are TGTGCCAGCAGTTACCGCGGTCCCGGGGAGCTGTTTTTT. Its translation is CASSYRGPGELFF.

Only a few counts were recorded for this clonotype. The chain recombines TRBV12-3 or TRBV12-4 with TRBJ1-1; 7 bases match TRBD1. V shed 5 bases, J shed 2 bases, and the junction held 8 bases outside the gene matches. CDR3 length: 15 amino acids. The CDR3 sequence is CASSANRGTNTEAFF. CDR3 sequence (DNA): TGTGCCAGCAGTGCCAACAGGGGCACCAACACTGAAGCTTTCTTT.

As to this clonotype: A much larger clone lies a single base off, so this may be a read error. This chain joins TRBV10-3 and TRBJ2-2; possible D gene TRBD2, 6 bases. The CDR3 is made up of 14 amino acids. The germline V and J ends were trimmed by 6 bases and 3 bases, with 11 bases remaining between them. Germline V gene data show CDR1 as ENHRY and CDR2 as SYGVKD. The CDR3 protein is CAIRETRDTGELFF. For the CDR3, the DNA is TGTGCCATCAGGGAGACTAGGGACACCGGGGAGCTGTTTTTT.

The chain is built from TRBV20-1 and TRBJ2-5; 9 nucleotides agree with TRBD1. This CDR3 is built from 20 residues. Germline V gene sequence: CDR1 DFQATT, CDR2 SNEGSKA (reference sequence). Trimming removed 1 base from V and 3 bases from J; junction bases left unmatched: 21. The CDR3 DNA is TGCAGTGCTAGAGGAGACCCCGGACAGGGGTTATGGGTCGTAGAAGAGACCCAGTACTTC. Translating gives CSARGDPGQGLWVVEETQYF.

This clonotype showed up just once. The chain uses TRBV20-1 and TRBJ1-5; 11 bases map to TRBD1. V trimming: 5 bases; J trimming: 2 bases; junction bases outside the gene matches: 8. Germline V lookup: CDR1 DFQATT, CDR2 SNEGSKA (reference sequence). The length of the CDR3 is 16 residues. CDR3 sequence: CSAWGDRGRGNQPQHF. The CDR3 DNA follows: TGCAGTGCTTGGGGGGACAGGGGGAGAGGCAATCAGCCCCAGCATTTT.

This clonotype turned up a few times. The rearrangement links TRBV20-1 to TRBJ1-4; tentative D call: TRBD1 (5 bases). This CDR3 has 13 amino acids. Germline CDR1 DFQATT, CDR2 SNEGSKA (reference sequence). V was cut by 5 bases and J by 6 bases, with 13 bases left in between. CDR3 sequence reads: CSAAGPPDEKLFF. The DNA of the CDR3 is TGCAGTGCTGCGGGACCGCCCGATGAAAAACTGTTTTTT.

This clonotype was seen at least ten times. The J gene is TRBJ2-5, the V gene TRBV27, with D maybe TRBD1 (6 bases). With the DNA end fitting TRBJ2-7 better, the J assignment may be wrong. CDR1 and CDR2 from the germline V gene are MNHEY and SMNVEV (reference sequence). The CDR3 is 14 amino acids. The CDR3: CASRPLTGYYEQYF. The CDR3 DNA is TGTGCCAGCAGACCCCTTACAGGGTATTACGAGCAGTACTTC.

The V gene is TRBV7-9, the J gene TRBJ1-4; D may be TRBD1 (5 bases). Trimming removed 10 bases from V and 0 bases from J, with 18 bases in between. This CDR3 is 16 amino acids long. Per the germline V gene, CDR1 is SEHNR and CDR2 is FQNEAQ (reference sequence). This chain's CDR3 is CAIKVVRTTTNEKLFF. The CDR3, as DNA: TGTGCCATCAAGGTTGTTAGGACAACAACTAATGAAAAACTGTTTTTT. The complete variable domain, with remaining parts taken from reference TRBV7-9 and TRBJ1-4, reads DTGVSQNPRHKITKRGQNVTFRCDPISEHNRLYWYRQTLGQGPEFLTYFQNEAQLEKSRLLSDRFSAERPKGSFSTLEIQRTEQGDSAMYLCAIKVVRTTTNEKLFFGSGTQLSVL.

At least ten counts were recorded for this clonotype. The chain is built from TRBV7-9 and TRBJ1-4, with 7 bases fitting TRBD1. The CDR3 contains 15 residues. The trim removed 3 bases at V and 4 bases at J, leaving 5 bases unmatched. The germline V gene has CDR1 SEHNR and CDR2 FQNEAQ (reference sequence). The CDR3 DNA reads TGTGCCAGCAGCTTTGGGGACAGCATTAATGAAAAACTGTTTTTT. Translated: CASSFGDSINEKLFF.

This chain uses TRBV7-9 with TRBJ2-5, with D unclear. V shed 2 bases and J shed 5 bases, with 15 bases lying between them. CDR1 SEHNR and CDR2 FQNEAQ come from the germline V gene (reference sequence). There are 15 residues in the CDR3. CDR3 amino acids: CASSLFGSPRETQYF. CDR3 bases: TGTGCCAGCAGCTTATTCGGGTCACCCAGGGAGACCCAGTACTTC. Complete variable domain (other parts from reference TRBV7-9 and TRBJ2-5): DTGVSQNPRHKITKRGQNVTFRCDPISEHNRLYWYRQTLGQGPEFLTYFQNEAQLEKSRLLSDRFSAERPKGSFSTLEIQRTEQGDSAMYLCASSLFGSPRETQYFGPGTRLLVL.

This clonotype showed up just a few times. This chain uses TRBV27 with TRBJ2-5; a possible D gene is TRBD2 (7 bases). The CDR3 sequence is 16 residues long. The V and J ends lost 2 bases and 6 bases respectively, with 19 bases between them. Germline V gene sequence: CDR1 MNHEY, CDR2 SMNVEV (reference sequence). The CDR3 spells CASSLEGGVRGKTQYF. Written as DNA, the CDR3 is TGTGCCAGCAGTTTAGAAGGGGGGGTAAGGGGAAAGACCCAGTACTTC.

There are many counts of this clonotype. The gene calls are TRBV10-3 and TRBJ2-7; 8 bases match TRBD1. V dropped 8 bases and J dropped 1; count of bases not matched to a gene: 4. The CDR3 loop spans 13 amino acids. Per germline, CDR1 ENHRY and CDR2 SYGVKD. CDR3 in DNA: TGTGCCATCCAGGGGGCGGGTTCCTACGAGCAGTACTTC. Translating gives CAIQGAGSYEQYF.

This chain links TRBV6-5 with TRBJ2-3, with D tentatively TRBD1 (7 bases). Germline V lookup: CDR1 MNHEY, CDR2 SVGAGI. V was shortened by 0 bases and J by 0 bases, with 22 bases between the two germline ends. The CDR3 has 20 residues. CDR3 coding DNA: TGTGCCAGCAGTTACTCAACCAGGGGGGTATTTTACTCTAGCACAGATACGCAGTATTTT. Its protein is CASSYSTRGVFYSSTDTQYF.